The rows below give T cell receptor beta chains drawn from one sample of a study of Tregs in tolerant kidney transplant recipients. Using immunoSEQ multiplex PCR, the repertoire was profiled, and TCRdb retains in-frame clones only, with some absent. Here the sample spans about 64,000 clones, roughly 86% being singletons. The sequences come from CD4+ T cells from blood (PBMCs), collected 6 months after the transplant. The receptors derive from a human patient who received a combined kidney and bone marrow transplant. Some T cells may be transferred from the graft donor. Both conserved end residues are part of each CDR3. Each record gives: CDR3 protein, V gene.

CASSLSPGAGYEQYF | TRBV7-3
CASSRDRVTGELFF | TRBV7-8
CASSPAVTSGRGNEQFF | TRBV18
CASSLDGTDRETQYF | TRBV5-1
CASSLPRRGANVLTF | TRBV7-2
CASRVSGLSEQYF | TRBV6-5
CASSVDGRALTDTQYF | TRBV9
CASSGGPRETQYF | TRBV19
CASSSRVYSNQPQHF | TRBV28
CASSLSHPYNSPLHF | TRBV7-9
CASSRLGGSGYTF | TRBV19
CASSPQGPGLNQPQHF | TRBV4-1
CASSVTGGHTEAFF | TRBV11-2
CASSPRVAGEQETQYF | TRBV18
CASSQPSGSPSYEQYF | TRBV6-4
CASSGTALGENIQYF | TRBV19
CASSPSGISYNEQFF | TRBV11-2
CASSLYRADEQFF | TRBV7-9